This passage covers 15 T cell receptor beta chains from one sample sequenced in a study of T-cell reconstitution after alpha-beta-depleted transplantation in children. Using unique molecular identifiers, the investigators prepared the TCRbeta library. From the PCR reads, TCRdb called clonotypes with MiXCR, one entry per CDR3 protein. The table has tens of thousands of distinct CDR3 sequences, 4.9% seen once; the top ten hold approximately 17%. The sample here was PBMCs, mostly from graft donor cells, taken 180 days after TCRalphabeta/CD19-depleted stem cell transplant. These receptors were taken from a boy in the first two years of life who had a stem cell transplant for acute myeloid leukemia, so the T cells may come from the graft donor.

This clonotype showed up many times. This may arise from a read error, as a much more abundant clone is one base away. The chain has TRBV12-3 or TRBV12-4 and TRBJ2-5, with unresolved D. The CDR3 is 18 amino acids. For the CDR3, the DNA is TGTACCAGCAGTCTCAGACCTACCGGGCCGTCATACCAAGAGACCCAGTACTTC. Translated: CTSSLRPTGPSYQETQYF.

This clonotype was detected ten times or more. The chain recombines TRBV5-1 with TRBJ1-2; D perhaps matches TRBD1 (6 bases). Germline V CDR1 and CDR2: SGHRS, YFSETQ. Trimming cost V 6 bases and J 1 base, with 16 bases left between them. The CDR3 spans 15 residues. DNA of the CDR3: TGCGCCAGCAATCGAAGGGCAGGGGATAACTATGGCTACACCTTC. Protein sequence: CASNRRAGDNYGYTF.

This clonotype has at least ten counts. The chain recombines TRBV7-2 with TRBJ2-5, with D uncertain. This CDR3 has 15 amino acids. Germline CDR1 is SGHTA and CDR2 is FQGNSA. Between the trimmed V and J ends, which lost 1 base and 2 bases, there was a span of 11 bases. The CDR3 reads CASSLDYRKQETQYF. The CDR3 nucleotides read TGTGCCAGCAGCTTAGATTACAGAAAGCAAGAGACCCAGTACTTC.

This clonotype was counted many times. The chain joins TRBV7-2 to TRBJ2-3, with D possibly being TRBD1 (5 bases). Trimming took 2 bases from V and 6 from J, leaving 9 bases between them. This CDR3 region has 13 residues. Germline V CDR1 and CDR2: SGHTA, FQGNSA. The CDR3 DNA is TGTGCCAGCAGCTTATCAGGGTGGGATACGCAGTATTTT. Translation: CASSLSGWDTQYF.

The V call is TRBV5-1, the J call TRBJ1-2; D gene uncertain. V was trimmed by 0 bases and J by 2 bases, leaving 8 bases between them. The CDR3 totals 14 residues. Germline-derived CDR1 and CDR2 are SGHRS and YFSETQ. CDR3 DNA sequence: TGCGCCAGCAGCTTGGTATCCAGGAACTATGGCTACACCTTC. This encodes CASSLVSRNYGYTF.

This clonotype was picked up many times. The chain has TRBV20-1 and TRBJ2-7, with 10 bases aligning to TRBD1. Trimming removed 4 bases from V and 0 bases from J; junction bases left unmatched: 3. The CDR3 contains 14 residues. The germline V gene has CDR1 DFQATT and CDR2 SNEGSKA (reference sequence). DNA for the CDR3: TGCAGTGCTAACCGGGACAGGGGCTCCTACGAGCAGTACGTC. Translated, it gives CSANRDRGSYEQYV.

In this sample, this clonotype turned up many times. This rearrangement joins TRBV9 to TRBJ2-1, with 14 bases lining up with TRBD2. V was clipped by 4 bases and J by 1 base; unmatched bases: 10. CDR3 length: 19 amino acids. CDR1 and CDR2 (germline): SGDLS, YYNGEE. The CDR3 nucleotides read TGTGCCAGCAGCAACCACGGGACTAGCGGGGGACCATCCTACAATGAGCAGTTCTTC. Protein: CASSNHGTSGGPSYNEQFF.

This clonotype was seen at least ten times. This chain's CDR3 is CATSREAALNEKLFF. In DNA, the CDR3 is TGTGCCACCAGCAGAGAGGCTGCGCTTAATGAAAAACTGTTTTTT. J is TRBJ1-4 and V is TRBV15; no firm D call. This CDR3 is 15 amino acids long. Per the germline V gene, CDR1 is LNHNV and CDR2 is YYDKDF (reference sequence). Trimming took 0 bases from V and 4 from J, leaving 9 bases between them.

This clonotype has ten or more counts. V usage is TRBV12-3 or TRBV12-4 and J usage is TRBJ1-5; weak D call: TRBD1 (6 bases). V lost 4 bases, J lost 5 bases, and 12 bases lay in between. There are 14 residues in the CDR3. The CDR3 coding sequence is TGTGCCAGCAGTTCAACAGGGACCCATCAGCCCCAGCATTTT. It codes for CASSSTGTHQPQHF.

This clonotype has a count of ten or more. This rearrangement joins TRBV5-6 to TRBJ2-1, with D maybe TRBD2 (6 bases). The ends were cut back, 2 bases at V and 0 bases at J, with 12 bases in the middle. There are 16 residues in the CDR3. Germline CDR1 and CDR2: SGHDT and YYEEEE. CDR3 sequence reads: CASSFWRGGSYNEQFF. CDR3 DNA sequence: TGTGCCAGCAGCTTTTGGCGGGGCGGCTCCTACAATGAGCAGTTCTTC.

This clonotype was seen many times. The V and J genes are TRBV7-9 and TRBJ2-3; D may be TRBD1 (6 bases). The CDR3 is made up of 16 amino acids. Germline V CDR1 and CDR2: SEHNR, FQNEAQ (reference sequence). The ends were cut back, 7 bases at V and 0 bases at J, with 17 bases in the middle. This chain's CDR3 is CASIQDSPTSTDTQYF. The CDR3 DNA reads TGTGCCAGCATACAGGACAGCCCAACTAGCACAGATACGCAGTATTTT. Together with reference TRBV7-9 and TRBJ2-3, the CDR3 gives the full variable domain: DTGVSQNPRHKITKRGQNVTFRCDPISEHNRLYWYRQTLGQGPEFLTYFQNEAQLEKSRLLSDRFSAERPKGSFSTLEIQRTEQGDSAMYLCASIQDSPTSTDTQYFGPGTRLTVL.

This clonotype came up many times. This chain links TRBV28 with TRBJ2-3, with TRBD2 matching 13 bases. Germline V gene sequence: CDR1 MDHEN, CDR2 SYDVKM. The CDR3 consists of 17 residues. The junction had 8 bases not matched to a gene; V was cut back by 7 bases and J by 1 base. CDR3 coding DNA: TGTGCCAGCAACGGACTAGCGGGGGTCAAGGGCACAGATACGCAGTATTTT. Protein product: CASNGLAGVKGTDTQYF. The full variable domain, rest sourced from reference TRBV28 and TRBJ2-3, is DVKVTQSSRYLVKRTGEKVFLECVQDMDHENMFWYRQDPGLGLRLIYFSYDVKMKEKGDIPEGYSVSREKKERFSLILESASTNQTSMYLCASNGLAGVKGTDTQYFGPGTRLTVL.

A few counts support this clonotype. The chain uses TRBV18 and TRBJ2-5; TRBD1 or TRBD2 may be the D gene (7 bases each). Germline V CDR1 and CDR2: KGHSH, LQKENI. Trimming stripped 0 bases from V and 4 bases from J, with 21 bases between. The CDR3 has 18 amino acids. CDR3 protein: CASSPPLLGRTGLETQYF. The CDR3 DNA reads TGTGCCAGCTCACCACCACTGCTCGGGAGGACAGGCTTAGAGACCCAGTACTTC.

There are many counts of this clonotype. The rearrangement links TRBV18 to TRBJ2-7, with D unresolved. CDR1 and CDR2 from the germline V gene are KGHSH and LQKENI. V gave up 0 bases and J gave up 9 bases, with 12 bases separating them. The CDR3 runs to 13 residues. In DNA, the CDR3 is TGTGCCAGCTCACCACCTGACGGCCTATGGCAGTACGTC. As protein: CASSPPDGLWQYV.

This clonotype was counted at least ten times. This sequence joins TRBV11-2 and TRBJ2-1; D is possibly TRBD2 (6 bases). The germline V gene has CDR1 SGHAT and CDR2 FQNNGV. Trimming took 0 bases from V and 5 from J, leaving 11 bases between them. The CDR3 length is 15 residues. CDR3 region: CASSLDGDFDNEQFF. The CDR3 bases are TGTGCCAGCAGCTTAGATGGGGACTTCGACAATGAGCAGTTCTTC.